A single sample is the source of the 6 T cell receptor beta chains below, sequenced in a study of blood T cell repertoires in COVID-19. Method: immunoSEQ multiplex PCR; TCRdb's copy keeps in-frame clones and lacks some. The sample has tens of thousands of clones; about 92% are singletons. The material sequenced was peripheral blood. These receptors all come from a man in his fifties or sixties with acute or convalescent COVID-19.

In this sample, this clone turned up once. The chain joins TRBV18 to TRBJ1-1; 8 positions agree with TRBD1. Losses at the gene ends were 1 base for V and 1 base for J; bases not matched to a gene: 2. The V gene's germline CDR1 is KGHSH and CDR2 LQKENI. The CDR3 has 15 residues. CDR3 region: CASSPRGTGNTEAFF. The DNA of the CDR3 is TGTGCCAGCTCACCACGTGGGACAGGGAACACTGAAGCTTTCTTT.

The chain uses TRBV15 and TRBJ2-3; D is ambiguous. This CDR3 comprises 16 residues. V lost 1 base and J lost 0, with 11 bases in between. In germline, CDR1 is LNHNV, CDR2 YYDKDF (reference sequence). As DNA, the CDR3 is TGTGCCACCAGCAGAGGGAGTTCAACAAGCACAGATACGCAGTATTTT. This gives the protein CATSRGSSTSTDTQYF.

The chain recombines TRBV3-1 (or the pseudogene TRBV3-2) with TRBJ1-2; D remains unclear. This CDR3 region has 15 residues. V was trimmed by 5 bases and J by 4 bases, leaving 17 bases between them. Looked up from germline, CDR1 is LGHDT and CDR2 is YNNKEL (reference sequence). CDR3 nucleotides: TGTGCCAGCAGCGTCCAACCGGTGAAAATCTATGGCTACACCTTC. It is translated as CASSVQPVKIYGYTF.

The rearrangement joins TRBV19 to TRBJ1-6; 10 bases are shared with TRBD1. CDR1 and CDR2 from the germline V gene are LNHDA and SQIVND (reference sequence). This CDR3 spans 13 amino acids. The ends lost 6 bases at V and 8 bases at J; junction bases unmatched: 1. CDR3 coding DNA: TGTGCCAGTAGGGGACAGGGGTATTCACCCCTCCACTTT. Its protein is CASRGQGYSPLHF.

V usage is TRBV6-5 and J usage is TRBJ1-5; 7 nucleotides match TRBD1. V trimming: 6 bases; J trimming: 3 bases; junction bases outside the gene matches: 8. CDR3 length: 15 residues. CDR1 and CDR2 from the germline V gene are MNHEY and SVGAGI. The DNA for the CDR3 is TGTGCCAGCAGACGTTCCGGGACAGACAATCAGCCCCAGCATTTT. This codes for CASRRSGTDNQPQHF.

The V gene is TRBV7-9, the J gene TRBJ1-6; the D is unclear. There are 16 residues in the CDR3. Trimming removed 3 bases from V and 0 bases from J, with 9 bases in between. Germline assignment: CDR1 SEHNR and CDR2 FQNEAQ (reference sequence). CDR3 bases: TGTGCCAGCAGCTTTTCGGGATTCTCCTATAATTCACCCCTCCACTTT. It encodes CASSFSGFSYNSPLHF.